Below, 20 T cell receptor beta chains from the same sample are listed, as sequenced in a study of radiation and T cells in renal cell carcinoma. Clones were read by immunoSEQ multiplex PCR, and TCRdb kept only the in-frame ones, dropping some. In the table there are about 150,000 clones, about 87% of which are singletons. The time point was: blood 2 weeks post-SBRT. The treatment was: 15 Gy SBRT to primary tumor, nephrectomy 4 weeks later. Sequences were derived from blood, sampled from a patient whose treatment included radiotherapy and nephrectomy. The receptor source for this set is a woman aged 50 to 60 with renal cell carcinoma.

In nucleotides, the CDR3 is TGTGCCAGCAGCTTAGATCGCGATTCACCCCTCCACTTT. It specifies CASSLDRDSPLHF. The chain is built from TRBV11-3 and TRBJ1-6; D remains ambiguous. Looked up from germline, CDR1 is SGHNT and CDR2 is YENEEA. The CDR3 loop spans 13 amino acids. Trimming shortened V by 0 bases and J by 8 bases, and 5 bases separated the two germline ends.

The rearrangement links TRBV21-1 to TRBJ1-4. TRBV21-1 is recorded as a pseudogene. The CDR3 totals 16 residues. The chain's CDR3 is CASSKVPLRTNEKLFF. The CDR3 DNA follows: TGTGCCAGCAGCAAAGTACCCCTGCGTACTAATGAAAAACTGTTTTTT.

The chain combines TRBV14 with TRBJ1-2, with D possibly being TRBD1 (5 bases). Germline V lookup: CDR1 SGHDN, CDR2 FVKESK. The V end lost 4 bases, the J end lost 7 bases, and 13 bases lay between the germline ends. This CDR3 is 13 amino acids long. The CDR3 loop is CASSPDLGGGYTF. As DNA, the CDR3 is TGTGCCAGCAGCCCGGATTTGGGGGGTGGCTACACCTTC.

The genes are TRBV5-1 and TRBJ2-1, with D possibly TRBD1 on 6 matching bases. The V gene's germline CDR1 is SGHRS and CDR2 YFSETQ. Trimming cost V 2 bases and J 0 bases, with 9 bases left between them. CDR3 length: 15 residues. Here the CDR3 DNA reads TGCGCCAGCAGCTTAACAGGGAGCTCCTACAATGAGCAGTTCTTC. It is translated as CASSLTGSSYNEQFF.

The chain links TRBV14 to TRBJ2-2, with 7 bases identical to TRBD1. The CDR3 contains 14 residues. The germline CDR1 and CDR2 sequences are SGHDN and FVKESK. With V trimmed by 4 bases and J by 5 bases, 4 bases remained unmatched. The CDR3 region is CASSPGQITGELFF. The CDR3 coding sequence is TGTGCCAGCAGCCCGGGACAGATTACCGGGGAGCTGTTTTTT. Full variable domain (rest looked up from reference TRBV14 and TRBJ2-2): EAGVTQFPSHSVIEKGQTVTLRCDPISGHDNLYWYRRVMGKEIKFLLHFVKESKQDESGMPNNRFLAERTGGTYSTLKVQPAELEDSGVYFCASSPGQITGELFFGEGSRLTVL.

The CDR3 bases are TGCGCCAGCAGCTCGGGGGGTGGAACTAATGAAAAACTGTTTTTT. It specifies CASSSGGGTNEKLFF. The chain joins TRBV5-1 to TRBJ1-4; the D gene is possibly TRBD1 (5 bases). V was trimmed by 3 bases and J by 1 base, leaving 10 bases between them. This CDR3 has 15 residues. Germline V gene lookup returns CDR1 SGHRS and CDR2 YFSETQ.

This chain uses TRBV19 with TRBJ1-5; the D gene is possibly TRBD1 (5 bases). The CDR3 runs to 17 residues. Germline loops: CDR1 LNHDA, CDR2 SQIVND (reference sequence). V lost 3 bases, J lost 0 bases, and 15 bases lay in between. Here the CDR3 reads CASSIRSYGGSNQPQHF. CDR3 DNA sequence: TGTGCCAGTAGTATTCGATCCTACGGGGGTAGCAATCAGCCCCAGCATTTT.

This chain connects TRBV7-2 to TRBJ2-7; possibly TRBD2 for D (6 bases). V was clipped by 5 bases and J by 1 base, with 15 bases between them. Looked up from germline, CDR1 is SGHTA and CDR2 is FQGNSA. This CDR3 spans 15 amino acids. For the CDR3, the DNA is TGTGCCAGCAGCCTCATAGATGGGACTTCCTACGAGCAGTACTTC. Protein: CASSLIDGTSYEQYF.

The rearrangement links TRBV6-6 to TRBJ1-5; D is unclear. The CDR3 covers 13 residues. V lost 0 bases to trimming and J lost 3 bases, with 3 bases between them. Looked up from germline, CDR1 is MNHNY and CDR2 is SVGAGI (reference sequence). The CDR3 region has the DNA TGTGCCAGCAGTTACTCGTCCAATCAGCCCCAGCATTTT. Encoded protein: CASSYSSNQPQHF.

The gene calls are TRBV7-8 and TRBJ1-5, with a weak D call TRBD1 (5 bases). The CDR3 covers 17 residues. Between the trimmed V and J ends, which lost 5 bases and 4 bases, there was a span of 21 bases. The germline CDR1 and CDR2 sequences are SGHVS and FQNEAQ. Written as DNA, the CDR3 is TGTGCCAGCAGCCCCGTGATGGGGCAGAGGTGGAATCAGCCCCAGCATTTT. Its translation: CASSPVMGQRWNQPQHF. The whole variable domain, filled in from reference TRBV7-8 and TRBJ1-5, reads GAGVSQSPRYKVAKRGQDVALRCDPISGHVSLFWYQQALGQGPEFLTYFQNEAQLDKSGLPSDRFFAERPEGSVSTLKIQRTQQEDSAVYLCASSPVMGQRWNQPQHFGDGTRLSIL.

The chain is built from TRBV7-2 and TRBJ1-1; 8 bases align to TRBD1. V gave up 5 bases and J gave up 8 bases; unmatched junction bases: 4. The CDR3 is 12 residues long. In germline, CDR1 is SGHTA, CDR2 FQGNSA. The CDR3 loop reads CASSLRTGEAFF. CDR3 in DNA: TGTGCCAGCAGCCTACGGACAGGGGAAGCTTTCTTT.

The V gene is TRBV5-8, the J gene TRBJ2-1, with D uncertain. Per the germline V gene, CDR1 is SGHTS and CDR2 is YDEGEE. V lost 4 bases and J 5 bases, leaving 28 bases between the germline ends. The CDR3 runs 19 residues. The CDR3 nucleotides are TGTGCCAGCAGCGGGATAAGAGGAGCATTATCCAATACCGACAATGAGCAGTTCTTC. This translates into CASSGIRGALSNTDNEQFF.

This chain links TRBV6-1 with TRBJ1-6; D ambiguous. The germline CDR1 and CDR2 sequences are MNHNS and SASEGT. There are 14 residues in the CDR3. V lost 1 base and J lost 4, with 5 bases in between. The CDR3 DNA reads as TGTGCCAGCAGTGAAGGGCCGTATAATTCACCCCTCCACTTT. This encodes CASSEGPYNSPLHF.

This clone was detected a few times. The V and J genes are TRBV7-9 and TRBJ1-1; D unclear. V gave up 5 bases and J gave up 1 base, with 8 bases separating them. Germline V gives CDR1 SEHNR, CDR2 FQNEAQ (reference sequence). CDR3 length equals 13 residues. The CDR3 bases are TGTGCCAGCAGCGGGAACAGGAACACTGAAGCTTTCTTT. It codes for CASSGNRNTEAFF.

The V and J genes are TRBV7-2 and TRBJ2-5; tentatively, D is TRBD1 (7 bases). The ends were cut back, 0 bases at V and 7 bases at J, with 12 bases in the middle. CDR3 length: 14 residues. The germline V gene encodes CDR1 SGHTA and CDR2 FQGNSA. The CDR3 nucleotides read TGTGCCAGCAGCTTAGCCCTGCAGGGGGGGACCCAGTACTTC. Translated, it gives CASSLALQGGTQYF.

This chain connects TRBV6-5 to TRBJ1-6; tentatively, D is TRBD1 (5 bases). V was trimmed by 2 bases and J by 7 bases, leaving 12 bases between them. Looked up from germline, CDR1 is MNHEY and CDR2 is SVGAGI. CDR3 length equals 15 residues. The CDR3 bases are TGTGCCAGCAGTTACAGGGGATCGGGAAATTCACCCCTCCACTTT. Translated, it gives CASSYRGSGNSPLHF.

The sample holds a few counts of this clone. This chain connects TRBV10-3 to TRBJ2-5, with 8 bases that match TRBD2. The CDR3 covers 15 residues. CDR1 is ENHRY, CDR2 SYGVKD, per germline. V shed 9 bases and J 9 bases; nucleotides not matched to a gene: 18. Here the CDR3 DNA reads TGTGCCATTTCCCGCGAGCCGGGGGGGGCAGCGGCCCAGTACTTC. Translation gives CAISREPGGAAAQYF.

This chain uses TRBV30 with TRBJ2-7; D is tentatively TRBD1 or TRBD2 (6 bases each). In germline, CDR1 is GTSNPN, CDR2 SVGIG (reference sequence). CDR3 length: 13 amino acids. Trimming removed 2 bases at V and 4 bases at J, with 12 bases between. The CDR3 loop reads CAWSLGGSYEQYF. The CDR3 region has the DNA TGTGCCTGGAGTTTGGGGGGCAGTTACGAGCAGTACTTC.

The chain joins TRBV4-1 to TRBJ1-2, with D possibly matching TRBD1 (5 bases). The CDR3 totals 14 residues. Deletions cut 1 base from V and 3 bases from J, with 9 bases between. The germline V gene encodes CDR1 MGHRA and CDR2 YSYEKL. DNA of the CDR3: TGCGCCAGCAGCCAAGGGGGCCGCGACTATGGCTACACCTTC. Translation gives CASSQGGRDYGYTF.

The chain couples TRBV18 to TRBJ2-2, with 7 bases identical to TRBD2. In germline, CDR1 is KGHSH, CDR2 LQKENI. This CDR3 has 14 amino acids. J gave up 6 bases and V 6 bases, and 7 bases lay outside the gene matches. The CDR3 protein is CASSPTSSSGELFF. The DNA for the CDR3 is TGTGCCAGCTCCCCGACTAGCTCATCCGGGGAGCTGTTTTTT.